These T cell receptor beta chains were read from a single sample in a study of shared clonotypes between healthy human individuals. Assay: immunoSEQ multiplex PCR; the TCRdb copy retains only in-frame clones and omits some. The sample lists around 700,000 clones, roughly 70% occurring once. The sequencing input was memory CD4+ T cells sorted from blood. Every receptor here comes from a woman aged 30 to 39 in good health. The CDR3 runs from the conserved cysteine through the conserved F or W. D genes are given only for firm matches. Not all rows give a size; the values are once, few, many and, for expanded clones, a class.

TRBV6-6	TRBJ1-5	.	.	TGTGCCAGCAGTTCGGGCCATAATCAGCCCCAGCATTTT	CASSSGHNQPQHF
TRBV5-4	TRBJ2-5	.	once	TGTGCCAGCAGCCCAGGGACGGATGAGACCCAGTACTTC	CASSPGTDETQYF
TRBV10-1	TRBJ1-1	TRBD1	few	TGCGCCAGCAGGCCCGACAGGGCAGCGACTGAAGCTTTCTTT	CASRPDRAATEAFF
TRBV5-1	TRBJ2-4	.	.	TGCGCCAGCAGCTTGGGTTCTGGCGCCGGAAACATTCAGTACTTC	CASSLGSGAGNIQYF
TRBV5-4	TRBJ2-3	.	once	TGTGCCAGCAGCCCAACCCTTTATGATTCTAGCACAGATACGCAGTATTTT	CASSPTLYDSSTDTQYF
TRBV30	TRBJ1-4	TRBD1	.	TGTGCCTGGAGTGTACTTGGGACAGGGCTTGAAAAACTGTTTTTT	CAWSVLGTGLEKLFF
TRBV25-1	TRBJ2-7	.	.	TGTGCCAGCAGTGGGTTGAGGACTGAGACCTACGAGCAGTACTTC	CASSGLRTETYEQYF
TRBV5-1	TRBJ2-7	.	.	TGCGCCAGCAGCTTGGTACCAGGGGCGATTATGGGCGAGCAGTACTTC	CASSLVPGAIMGEQYF
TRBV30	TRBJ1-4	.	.	TGTGCCATTTATGGGGCATCGGCTAATGAAAAACTGTTTTTT	CAIYGASANEKLFF
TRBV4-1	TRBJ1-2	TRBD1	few	TGCGCCAGCAGCCCTCGAAGAGGGACAGGGCTTAACTATGGCTACACCTTC	CASSPRRGTGLNYGYTF
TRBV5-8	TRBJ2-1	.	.	TGTGCCAGCAGCTTGGATAGCTCTGAGCAGTTCTTC	CASSLDSSEQFF
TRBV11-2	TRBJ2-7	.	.	TGTGCCAGCAGCTTAGGTCCGACACGGATCCTTGAGCAGTACTTC	CASSLGPTRILEQYF
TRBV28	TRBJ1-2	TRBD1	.	TGTGCCAGCAGTTTCGCAGGGGGCATCTATGGCTACACCTTC	CASSFAGGIYGYTF
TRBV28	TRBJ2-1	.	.	TGTGCCAGCAGTTCCAACAGGGTTTTCTACAATGAGCAGTTCTTC	CASSSNRVFYNEQFF
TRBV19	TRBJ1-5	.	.	TGTGCCAGTAGTATAGATCGTACGGAGAATCAGCCCCAGCATTTT	CASSIDRTENQPQHF
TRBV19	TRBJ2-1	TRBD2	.	TGTGCCAGTAGTTCCCCAAGCGGGAGAGAGGGTGATGAGCAGTTCTTC	CASSSPSGREGDEQFF
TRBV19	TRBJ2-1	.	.	TGTGCCAGTAGTTCCTTGGGTGAGCAGTTCTTC	CASSSLGEQFF